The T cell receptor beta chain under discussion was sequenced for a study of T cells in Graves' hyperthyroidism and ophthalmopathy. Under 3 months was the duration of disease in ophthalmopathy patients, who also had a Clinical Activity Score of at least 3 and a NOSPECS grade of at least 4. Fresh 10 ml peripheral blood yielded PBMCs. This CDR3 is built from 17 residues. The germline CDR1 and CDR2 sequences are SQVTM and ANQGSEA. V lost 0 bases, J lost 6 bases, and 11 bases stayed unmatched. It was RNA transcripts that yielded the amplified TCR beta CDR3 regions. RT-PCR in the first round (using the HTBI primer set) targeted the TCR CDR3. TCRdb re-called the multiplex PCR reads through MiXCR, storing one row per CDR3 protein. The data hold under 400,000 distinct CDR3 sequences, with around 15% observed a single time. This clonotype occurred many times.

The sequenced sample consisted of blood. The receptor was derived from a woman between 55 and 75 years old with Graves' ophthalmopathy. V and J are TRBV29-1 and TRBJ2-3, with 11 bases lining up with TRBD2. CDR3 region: CSVEDPLGRLAGDTQYF. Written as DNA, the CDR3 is TGCAGCGTTGAAGATCCGCTAGGGAGACTAGCGGGGGATACGCAGTATTTT.